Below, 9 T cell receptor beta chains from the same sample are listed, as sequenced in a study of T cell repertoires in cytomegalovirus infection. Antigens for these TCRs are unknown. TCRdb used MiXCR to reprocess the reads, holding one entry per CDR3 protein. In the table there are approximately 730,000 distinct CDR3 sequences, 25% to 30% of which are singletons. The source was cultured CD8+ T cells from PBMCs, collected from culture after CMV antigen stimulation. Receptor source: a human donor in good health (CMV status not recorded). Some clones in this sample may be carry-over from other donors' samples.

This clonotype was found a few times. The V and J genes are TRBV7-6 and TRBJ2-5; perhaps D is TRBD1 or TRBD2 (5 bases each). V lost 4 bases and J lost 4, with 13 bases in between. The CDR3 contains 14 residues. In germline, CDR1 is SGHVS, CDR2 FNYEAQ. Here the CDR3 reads CASSYDSGGETQYF. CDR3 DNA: TGTGCCAGCAGCTATGACAGTGGGGGAGAGACCCAGTACTTC. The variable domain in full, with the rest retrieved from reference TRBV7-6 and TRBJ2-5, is GAGVSQSPRYKVTKRGQDVALRCDPISGHVSLYWYRQALGQGPEFLTYFNYEAQQDKSGLPNDRFSAERPEGSISTLTIQRTEQRDSAMYRCASSYDSGGETQYFGPGTRLLVL.

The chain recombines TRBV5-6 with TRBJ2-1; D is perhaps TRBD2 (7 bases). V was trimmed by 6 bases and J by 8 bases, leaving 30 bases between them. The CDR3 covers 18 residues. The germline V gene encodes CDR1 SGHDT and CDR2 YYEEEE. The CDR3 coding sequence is TGTGCCAGCACCCTAGGGGGTAACGGACTAGGATTACGGGATGAGCAGTTCTTC. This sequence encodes CASTLGGNGLGLRDEQFF.

The CDR3, as DNA: TGTGCCAGCAGCTTGAACCGGGACACTCCGCCCGAGCAGTACTTC. Its protein is CASSLNRDTPPEQYF. The chain couples TRBV7-6 to TRBJ2-7; D possibly corresponds to TRBD1 (6 bases). The CDR3 covers 15 residues. Trimming removed 3 bases from V and 6 bases from J, with 18 bases in between. CDR1 and CDR2 (germline): SGHVS, FNYEAQ.

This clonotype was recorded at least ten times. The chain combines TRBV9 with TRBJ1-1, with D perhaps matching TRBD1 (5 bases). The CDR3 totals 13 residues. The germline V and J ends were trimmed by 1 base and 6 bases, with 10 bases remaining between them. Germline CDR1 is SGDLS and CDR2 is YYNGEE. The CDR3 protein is CASSVTQGPEAFF. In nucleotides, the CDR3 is TGTGCCAGCAGCGTAACCCAGGGTCCTGAAGCTTTCTTT. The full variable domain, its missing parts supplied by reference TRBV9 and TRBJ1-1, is DSGVTQTPKHLITATGQRVTLRCSPRSGDLSVYWYQQSLDQGLQFLIQYYNGEERAKGNILERFSAQQFPDLHSELNLSSLELGDSALYFCASSVTQGPEAFFGQGTRLTVV.

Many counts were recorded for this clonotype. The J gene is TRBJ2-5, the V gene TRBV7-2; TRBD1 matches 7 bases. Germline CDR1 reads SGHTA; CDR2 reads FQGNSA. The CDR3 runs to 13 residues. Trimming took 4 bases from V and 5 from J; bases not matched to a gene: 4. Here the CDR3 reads CASSSYRGETQYF. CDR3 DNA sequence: TGTGCCAGCAGCTCCTACAGGGGTGAGACCCAGTACTTC.

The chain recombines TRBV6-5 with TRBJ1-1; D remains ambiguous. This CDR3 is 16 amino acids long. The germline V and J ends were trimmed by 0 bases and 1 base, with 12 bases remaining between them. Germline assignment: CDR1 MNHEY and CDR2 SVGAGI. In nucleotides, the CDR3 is TGTGCCAGCAGTTACTCGACCCCAGTTTCGAACACTGAAGCTTTCTTT. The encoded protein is CASSYSTPVSNTEAFF.

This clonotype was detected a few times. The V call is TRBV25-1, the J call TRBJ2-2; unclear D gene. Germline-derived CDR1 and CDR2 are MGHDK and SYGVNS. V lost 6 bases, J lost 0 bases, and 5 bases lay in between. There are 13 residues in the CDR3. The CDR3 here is CASRESNTGELFF. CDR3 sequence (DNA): TGTGCCAGCAGGGAGTCGAACACCGGGGAGCTGTTTTTT.

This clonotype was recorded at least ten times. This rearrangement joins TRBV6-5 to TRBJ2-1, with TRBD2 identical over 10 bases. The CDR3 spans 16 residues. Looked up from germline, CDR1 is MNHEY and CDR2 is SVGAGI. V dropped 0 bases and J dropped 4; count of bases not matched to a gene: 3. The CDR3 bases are TGTGCCAGCAGTTACTCTGAGCGGGGGGGATACAATGAGCAGTTCTTC. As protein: CASSYSERGGYNEQFF.

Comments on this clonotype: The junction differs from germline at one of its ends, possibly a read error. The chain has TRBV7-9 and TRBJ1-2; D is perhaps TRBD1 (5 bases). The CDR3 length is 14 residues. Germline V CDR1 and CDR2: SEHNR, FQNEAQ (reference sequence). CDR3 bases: TGTGCCAGCAGCTTAGCAACACTGCGGGGCAGGGCTTTCTTC. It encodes CASSLATLRGRAFF.